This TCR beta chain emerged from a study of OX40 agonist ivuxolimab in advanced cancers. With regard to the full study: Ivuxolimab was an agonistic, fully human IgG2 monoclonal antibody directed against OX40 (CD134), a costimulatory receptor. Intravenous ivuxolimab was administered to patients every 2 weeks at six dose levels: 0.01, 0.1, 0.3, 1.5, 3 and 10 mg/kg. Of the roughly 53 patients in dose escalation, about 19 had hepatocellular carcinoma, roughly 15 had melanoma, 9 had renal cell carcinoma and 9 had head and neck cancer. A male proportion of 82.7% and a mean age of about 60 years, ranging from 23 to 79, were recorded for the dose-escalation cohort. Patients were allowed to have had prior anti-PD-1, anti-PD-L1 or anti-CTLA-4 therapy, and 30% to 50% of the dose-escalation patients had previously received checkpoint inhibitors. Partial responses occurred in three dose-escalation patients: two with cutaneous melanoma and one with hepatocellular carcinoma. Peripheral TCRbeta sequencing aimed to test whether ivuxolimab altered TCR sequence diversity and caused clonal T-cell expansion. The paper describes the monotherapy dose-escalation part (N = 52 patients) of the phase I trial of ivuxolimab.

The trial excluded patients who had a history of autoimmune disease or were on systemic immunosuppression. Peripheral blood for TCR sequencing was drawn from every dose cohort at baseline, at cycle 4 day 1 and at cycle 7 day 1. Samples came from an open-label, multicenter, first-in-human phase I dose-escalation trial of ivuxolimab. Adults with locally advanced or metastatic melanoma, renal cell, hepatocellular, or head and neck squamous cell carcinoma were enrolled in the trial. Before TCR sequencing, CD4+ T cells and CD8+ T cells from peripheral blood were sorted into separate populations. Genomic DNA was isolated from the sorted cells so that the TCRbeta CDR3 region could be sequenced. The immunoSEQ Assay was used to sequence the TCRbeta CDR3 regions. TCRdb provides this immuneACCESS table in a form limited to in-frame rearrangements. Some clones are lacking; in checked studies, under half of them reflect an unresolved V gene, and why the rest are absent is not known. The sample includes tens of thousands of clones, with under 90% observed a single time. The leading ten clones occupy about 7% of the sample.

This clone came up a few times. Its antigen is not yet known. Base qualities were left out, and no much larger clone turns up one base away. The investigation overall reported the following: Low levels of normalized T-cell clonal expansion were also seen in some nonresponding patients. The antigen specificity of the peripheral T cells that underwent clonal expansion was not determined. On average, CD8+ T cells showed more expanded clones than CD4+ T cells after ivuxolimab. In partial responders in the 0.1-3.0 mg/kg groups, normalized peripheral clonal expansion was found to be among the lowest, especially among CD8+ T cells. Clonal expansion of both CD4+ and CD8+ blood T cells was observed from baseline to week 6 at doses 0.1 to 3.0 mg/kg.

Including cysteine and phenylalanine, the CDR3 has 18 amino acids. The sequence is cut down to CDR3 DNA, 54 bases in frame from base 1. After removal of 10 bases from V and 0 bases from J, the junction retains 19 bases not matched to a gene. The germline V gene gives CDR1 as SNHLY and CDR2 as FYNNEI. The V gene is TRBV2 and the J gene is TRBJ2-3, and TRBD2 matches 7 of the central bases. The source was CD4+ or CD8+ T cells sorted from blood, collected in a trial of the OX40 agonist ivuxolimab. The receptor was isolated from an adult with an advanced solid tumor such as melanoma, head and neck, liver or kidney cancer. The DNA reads TGTGCCATCTTGTTGGTCGCGGGAGTGGGGCTTAGCACAGATACGCAGTATTTT. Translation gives CAILLVAGVGLSTDTQYF.